This T cell receptor beta chain derives from a study of blood T cell repertoires in COVID-19. In the study's own analysis: Amplified reference gene primers provided the basis for estimating nucleated cell counts. The repertoire was sequenced with immunoSEQ multiplex PCR; TCRdb's copy has only in-frame clones and lacks some. The DNA was the basis for D and trimming; V, J and clone size are from that table. The table lists about 270,000 clones, approximately 77% of them singletons. This clonotype originated in a young woman with acute or convalescent COVID-19. The material sequenced was peripheral blood.

The CDR3 DNA is TGTGCCATCAGTGAGTCGGTAGACCAAGAGACCCAGTACTTC. Its translation: CAISESVDQETQYF. The V call is TRBV10-3, the J call TRBJ2-5; D remains ambiguous. CDR1 and CDR2 (germline): ENHRY, SYGVKD. This CDR3 spans 14 amino acids. Trimming pared 0 bases from V and 0 bases from J, leaving 5 bases between.